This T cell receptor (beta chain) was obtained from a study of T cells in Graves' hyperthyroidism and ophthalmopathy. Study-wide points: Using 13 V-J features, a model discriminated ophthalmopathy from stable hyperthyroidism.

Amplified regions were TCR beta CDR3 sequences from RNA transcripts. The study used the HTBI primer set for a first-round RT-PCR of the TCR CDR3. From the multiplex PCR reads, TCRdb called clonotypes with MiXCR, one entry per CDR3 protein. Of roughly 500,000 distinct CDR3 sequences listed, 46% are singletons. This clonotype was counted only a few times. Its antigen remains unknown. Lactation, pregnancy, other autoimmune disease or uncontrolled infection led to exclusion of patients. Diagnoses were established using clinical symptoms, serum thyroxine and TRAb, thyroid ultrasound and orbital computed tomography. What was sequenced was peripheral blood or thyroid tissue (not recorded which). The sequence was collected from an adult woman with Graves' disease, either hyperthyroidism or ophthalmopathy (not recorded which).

CDR3: CSVGDPGYTF. The CDR3 DNA is TGCAGCGTTGGGGATCCTGGCTACACCTTC. V and J are TRBV29-1 and TRBJ1-2, with unresolved D. The length of the CDR3 is 10 residues. V lost 4 bases and J lost 7, with 7 bases in between. Per germline, CDR1 SQVTM and CDR2 ANQGSEA.